These 2 T cell receptor beta chains originate from one sample sequenced in a study of T-cell memory formation after mild COVID-19. Via MiXCR, TCRdb re-called the 5' RACE reads, giving one row per CDR3 protein. Among around 300,000 distinct CDR3 sequences listed, 12% to 15% were seen once. Sequenced: PBMCs or a T cell subset sorted from them (not recorded which). All receptors derive from a man younger than 35 who had mild COVID-19 (a few samples of this study predate the infection). Cell type and time point are not known.

The chain employs TRBV7-9 and TRBJ2-7, with a tentative D call TRBD2 (5 bases). Trimming stripped 1 base from V and 4 bases from J, with 8 bases between. The CDR3 loop spans 13 amino acids. Germline V gene lookup returns CDR1 SEHNR and CDR2 FQNEAQ (reference sequence). CDR3 coding DNA: TGTGCCAGCAGCTTAGGTCTAGCTTACGAGCAGTACGTC. Translating gives CASSLGLAYEQYV.

This sequence joins TRBV28 and TRBJ2-1; 16 bases match TRBD2. This CDR3 has 21 amino acids. Germline V gene sequence: CDR1 MDHEN, CDR2 SYDVKM. J gave up 0 bases and V 6 bases, and 14 bases lay outside the gene matches. In nucleotides, the CDR3 is TGTGCCAGCAGGACCCCCGGGACTAGCGGGGGGGTAGGGTACTCCTACAATGAGCAGTTCTTC. Residues: CASRTPGTSGGVGYSYNEQFF.